The rows below give T cell receptor beta chains drawn from one sample of a study of shared clonotypes between healthy human individuals. Clones were sequenced by immunoSEQ multiplex PCR, and TCRdb holds only the in-frame ones, with some missing. The sample includes approximately 2,000,000 clones, roughly 92% of them seen just once. The sequenced sample consisted of naive CD4+ T cells from PBMCs. The receptors shown here come from a man between 18 and 29 years old in good health. Some clones in this sample may be carry-over from other donors' samples. CDR3s leave out the opening cysteine and the closing phenylalanine or tryptophan. Size is stated for part of the rows, as once, few or many counts, or as a class when the clone is expanded.

few	TRBV5-3	TRBJ2-3	ARSEPDRPTDTQY
once	TRBV7-2	TRBJ2-3	ASSLSPPWGGMSDTQY
NA	TRBV6-5	TRBJ2-7	ASSSTPPGSYEQY
NA	TRBV7-2	TRBJ1-1	ASSSLMNTEAF
NA	TRBV11-2	TRBJ1-1	ASSGQEGKAF
NA	TRBV28	TRBJ1-1	ASSPPRGTGGRNTEAF
NA	TRBV29-1	TRBJ2-6	SVESGQGPSGANVLT
NA	TRBV7-9	TRBJ1-3	ASSAANSGNTIY
NA	TRBV6-5	TRBJ2-5	ASRRGETQY
NA	TRBV6-5	TRBJ2-7	AGGQGPYEQY
NA	TRBV7-3	TRBJ2-3	ASSSGLAGRPDTQY
NA	TRBV10-3	TRBJ2-7	AIRGQGDEQY
NA	TRBV7-9	TRBJ2-1	ASSSPRLGGNEQF
NA	TRBV2	TRBJ2-6	ASSETGVGANVLT